The sequence of this TCR beta chain was determined in a study of human T cells and chemical hapten exposure. The time point was: patch test 3, about 24 weeks after DPC sensitization. Regarding treatment: therapeutic diphenylcyclopropenone sensitization with weekly scalp DPC. From the RACE reads, TCRdb called clonotypes with MiXCR, one entry per CDR3 protein. The sample records about 89,000 distinct CDR3 sequences, roughly 13% being singletons. The CDR3 has 15 residues. With 0 bases removed from V and 9 bases from J, the gap between germline ends came to 16 bases. CDR1 SGDLS and CDR2 YYNGEE come from the germline V gene.

The clonotype was recovered from a woman aged 50 to 60 with alopecia areata. Some clones in this sample may be carry-over from other donors' samples. The sample was whole blood, taken in connection with sensitization to the hapten diphenylcyclopropenone (DPC). V gene TRBV9 combines with J gene TRBJ2-1; D is undetermined. CDR3 nucleotides: TGTGCCAGCAGCGTAGTCGCTGCCCCGGCCAGTGAGCAGTTCTTC. It yields the protein CASSVVAAPASEQFF.